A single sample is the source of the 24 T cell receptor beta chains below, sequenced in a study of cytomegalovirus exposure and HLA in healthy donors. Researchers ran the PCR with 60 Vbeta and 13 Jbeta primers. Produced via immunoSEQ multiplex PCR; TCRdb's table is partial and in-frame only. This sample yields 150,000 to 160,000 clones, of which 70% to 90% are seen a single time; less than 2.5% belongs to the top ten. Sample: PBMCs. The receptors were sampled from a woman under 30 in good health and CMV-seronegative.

The CDR3 is CASSRGGVGYGYTF. The DNA of the CDR3 is TGTGCCAGCAGCCGAGGGGGGGTCGGCTATGGCTACACCTTC. The gene calls are TRBV11-2 and TRBJ1-2; D perhaps matches TRBD1 (6 bases). Germline lookup yields CDR1 SGHAT and CDR2 FQNNGV. The CDR3 contains 14 residues. V dropped 5 bases and J dropped 4 bases, with 14 bases sitting between them. Full variable domain (remainder filled in from reference TRBV11-2 and TRBJ1-2): EAGVAQSPRYKIIEKRQSVAFWCNPISGHATLYWYQQILGQGPKLLIQFQNNGVVDDSQLPKDRFSAERLKGVDSTLKIQPAKLEDSAVYLCASSRGGVGYGYTFGSGTRLTVV.

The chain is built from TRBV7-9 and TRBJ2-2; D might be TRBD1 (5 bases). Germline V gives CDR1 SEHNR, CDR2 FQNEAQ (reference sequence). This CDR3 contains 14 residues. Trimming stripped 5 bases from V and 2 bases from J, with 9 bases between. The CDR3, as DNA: TGTGCCAGCAGCCCGGACACAAACACCGGGGAGCTGTTTTTT. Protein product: CASSPDTNTGELFF.

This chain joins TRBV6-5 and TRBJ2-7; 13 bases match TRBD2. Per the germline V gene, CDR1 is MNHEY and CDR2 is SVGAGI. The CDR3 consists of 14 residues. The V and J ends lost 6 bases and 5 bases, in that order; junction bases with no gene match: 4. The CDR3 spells CASRGLAGAHEQYF. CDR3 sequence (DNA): TGTGCCAGCAGAGGACTAGCGGGAGCCCACGAGCAGTACTTC.

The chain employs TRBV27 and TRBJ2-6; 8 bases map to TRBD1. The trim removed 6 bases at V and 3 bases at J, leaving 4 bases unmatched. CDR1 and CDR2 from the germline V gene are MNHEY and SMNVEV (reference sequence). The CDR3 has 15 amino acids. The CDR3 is CASRYDRGGANVLTF. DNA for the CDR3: TGTGCCAGCAGGTATGACAGGGGTGGGGCCAACGTCCTGACTTTC. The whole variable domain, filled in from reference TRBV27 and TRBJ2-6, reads EAQVTQNPRYLITVTGKKLTVTCSQNMNHEYMSWYRQDPGLGLRQIYYSMNVEVTDKGDVPEGYKVSRKEKRNFPLILESPSPNQTSLYFCASRYDRGGANVLTFGAGSRLTVL.

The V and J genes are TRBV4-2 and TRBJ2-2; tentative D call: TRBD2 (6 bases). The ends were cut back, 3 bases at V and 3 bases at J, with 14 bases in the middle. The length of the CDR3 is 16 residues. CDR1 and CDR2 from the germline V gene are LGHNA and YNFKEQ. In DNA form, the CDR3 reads TGTGCCAGCAGCCATAAGCGGGCACGGTACACCGGGGAGCTGTTTTTT. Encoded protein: CASSHKRARYTGELFF.

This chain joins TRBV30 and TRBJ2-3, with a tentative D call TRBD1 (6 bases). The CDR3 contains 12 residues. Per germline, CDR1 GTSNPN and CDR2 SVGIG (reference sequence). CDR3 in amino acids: CAGAQGSDTQYF. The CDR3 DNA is TGTGCGGGGGCCCAGGGGTCAGATACGCAGTATTTT. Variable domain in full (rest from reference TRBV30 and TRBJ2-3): SQTIHQWPATLVQPVGSPLSLECTVEGTSNPNLYWYRQAAGRGLQLLFYSVGIGQISSEVPQNLSASRPQDRQFILSSKKLLLSDSGFYLCAGAQGSDTQYFGPGTRLTVL.

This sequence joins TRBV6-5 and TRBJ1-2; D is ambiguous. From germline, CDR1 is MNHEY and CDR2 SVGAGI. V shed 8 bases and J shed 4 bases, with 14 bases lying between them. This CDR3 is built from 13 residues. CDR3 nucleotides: TGTGCCAGCGGGCTCGGTCCCCGCTATGGCTACACCTTC. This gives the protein CASGLGPRYGYTF.

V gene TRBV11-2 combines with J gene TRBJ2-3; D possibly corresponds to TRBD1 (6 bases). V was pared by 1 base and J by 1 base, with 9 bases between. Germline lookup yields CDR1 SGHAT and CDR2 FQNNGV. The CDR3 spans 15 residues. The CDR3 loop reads CASSLGAGGTDTQYF. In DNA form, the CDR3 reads TGTGCCAGCAGCTTAGGGGCAGGGGGCACAGATACGCAGTATTTT.

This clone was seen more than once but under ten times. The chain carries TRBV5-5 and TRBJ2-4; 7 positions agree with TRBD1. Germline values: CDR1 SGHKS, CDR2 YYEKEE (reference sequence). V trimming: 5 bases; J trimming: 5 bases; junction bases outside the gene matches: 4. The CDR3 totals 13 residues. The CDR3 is CASRSGTENIQYF. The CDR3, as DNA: TGTGCCAGCAGATCCGGGACAGAAAACATTCAGTACTTC.

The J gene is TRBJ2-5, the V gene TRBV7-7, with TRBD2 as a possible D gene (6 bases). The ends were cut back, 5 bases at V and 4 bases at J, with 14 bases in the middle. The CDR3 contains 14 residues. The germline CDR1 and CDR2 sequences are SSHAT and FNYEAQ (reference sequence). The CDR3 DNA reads TGTGCCAGCAGCCTCCTCGGGGGAGGAGAGACCCAGTACTTC. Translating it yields CASSLLGGGETQYF.

CDR3 coding DNA: TGTGCCCGAACCGGGACAGGGGGCCACACCGGGGAGCTGTTTTTT. This gives the protein CARTGTGGHTGELFF. The chain combines TRBV30 with TRBJ2-2, with 12 bases fitting TRBD1. J lost 3 bases, V lost 8 bases, and 7 bases had no gene match. In germline, CDR1 is GTSNPN, CDR2 SVGIG (reference sequence). The CDR3 is made up of 15 amino acids.

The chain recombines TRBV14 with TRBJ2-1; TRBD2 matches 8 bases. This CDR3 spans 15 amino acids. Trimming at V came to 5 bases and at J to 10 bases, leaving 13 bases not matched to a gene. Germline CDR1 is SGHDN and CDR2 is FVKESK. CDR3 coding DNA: TGTGCCAGCAGCTATAGGACTAGCCAGTTTCAAGAGCAGTTCTTC. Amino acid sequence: CASSYRTSQFQEQFF.

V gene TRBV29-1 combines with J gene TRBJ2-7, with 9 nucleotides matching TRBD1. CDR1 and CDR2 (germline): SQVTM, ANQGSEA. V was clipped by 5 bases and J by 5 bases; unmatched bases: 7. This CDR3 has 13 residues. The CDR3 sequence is CSVSVGQGHEQYF. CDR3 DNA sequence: TGCAGCGTTTCTGTGGGACAGGGCCACGAGCAGTACTTC.

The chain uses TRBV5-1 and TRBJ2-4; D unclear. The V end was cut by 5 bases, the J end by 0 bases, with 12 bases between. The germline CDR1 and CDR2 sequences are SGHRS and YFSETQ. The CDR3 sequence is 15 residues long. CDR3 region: CASSEAFIAKNIQYF. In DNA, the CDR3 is TGCGCCAGCAGTGAAGCTTTCATAGCCAAAAACATTCAGTACTTC.

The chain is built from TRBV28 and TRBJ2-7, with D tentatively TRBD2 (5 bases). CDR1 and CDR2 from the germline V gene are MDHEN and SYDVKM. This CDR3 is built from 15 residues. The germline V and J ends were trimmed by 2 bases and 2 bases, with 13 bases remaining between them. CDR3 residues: CASSLGSAGTYEQYF. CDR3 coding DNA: TGTGCCAGCAGTTTAGGATCTGCCGGGACCTACGAGCAGTACTTC.

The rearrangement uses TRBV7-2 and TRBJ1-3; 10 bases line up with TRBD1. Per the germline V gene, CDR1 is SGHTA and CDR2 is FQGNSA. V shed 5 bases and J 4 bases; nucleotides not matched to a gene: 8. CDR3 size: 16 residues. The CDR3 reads CASSPKTGGAGNTIYF. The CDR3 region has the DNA TGTGCCAGCAGCCCAAAGACAGGGGGCGCCGGAAACACCATATATTTT. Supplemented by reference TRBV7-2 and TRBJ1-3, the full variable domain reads GAGVSQSPSNKVTEKGKDVELRCDPISGHTALYWYRQSLGQGLEFLIYFQGNSAPDKSGLPSDRFSAERTGGSVSTLTIQRTQQEDSAVYLCASSPKTGGAGNTIYFGEGSWLTVV.

CDR3 bases: TGTGCCAGCAGCTGGAGGAATGAGCAGTTCTTC. It translates to CASSWRNEQFF. This chain joins TRBV7-2 and TRBJ2-1; D may be TRBD2 (5 bases). Per germline, CDR1 SGHTA and CDR2 FQGNSA. This CDR3 has 11 residues. Trimming stripped 4 bases from V and 7 bases from J, with 5 bases between.

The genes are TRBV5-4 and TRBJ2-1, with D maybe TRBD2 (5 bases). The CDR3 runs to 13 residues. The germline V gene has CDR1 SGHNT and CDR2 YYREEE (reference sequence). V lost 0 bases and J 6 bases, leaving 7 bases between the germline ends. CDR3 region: CASSLGETNEQFF. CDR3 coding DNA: TGTGCCAGCAGCTTGGGGGAGACCAATGAGCAGTTCTTC.

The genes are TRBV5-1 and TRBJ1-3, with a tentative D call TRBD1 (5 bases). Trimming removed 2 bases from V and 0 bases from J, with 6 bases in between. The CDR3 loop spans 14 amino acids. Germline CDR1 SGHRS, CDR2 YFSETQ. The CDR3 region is CASSFDSSGNTIYF. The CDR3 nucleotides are TGCGCCAGCAGCTTCGACAGCTCTGGAAACACCATATATTTT.

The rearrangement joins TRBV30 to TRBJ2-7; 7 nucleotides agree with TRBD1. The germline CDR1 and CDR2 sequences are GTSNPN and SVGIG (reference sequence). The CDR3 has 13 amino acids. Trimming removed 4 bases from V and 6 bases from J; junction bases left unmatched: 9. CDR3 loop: CAWKRDSLSEQYF. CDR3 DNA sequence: TGTGCCTGGAAACGGGACAGTCTGAGCGAGCAGTACTTC.

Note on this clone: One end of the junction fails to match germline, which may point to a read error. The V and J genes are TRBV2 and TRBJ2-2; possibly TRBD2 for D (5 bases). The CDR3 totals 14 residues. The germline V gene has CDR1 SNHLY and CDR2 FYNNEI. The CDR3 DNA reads TGTGCCGGCAGTGCGGACTTTAACACCGGGGAGCTGTTTTTT. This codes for CAGSADFNTGELFF.

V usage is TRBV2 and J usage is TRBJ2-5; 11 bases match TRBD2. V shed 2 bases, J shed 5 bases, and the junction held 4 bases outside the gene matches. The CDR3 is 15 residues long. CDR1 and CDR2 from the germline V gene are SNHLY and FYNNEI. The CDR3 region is CASSETSGGGETQYF. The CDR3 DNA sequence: TGTGCCAGCAGTGAAACTAGCGGGGGCGGGGAGACCCAGTACTTC.

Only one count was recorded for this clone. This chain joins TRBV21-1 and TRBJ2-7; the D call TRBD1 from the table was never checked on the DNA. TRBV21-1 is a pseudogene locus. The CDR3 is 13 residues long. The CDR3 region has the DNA TGTGCCAGCCCCCGGGCAGGGGCTTGTGAGCAGTACTTC. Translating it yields CASPRAGACEQYF.

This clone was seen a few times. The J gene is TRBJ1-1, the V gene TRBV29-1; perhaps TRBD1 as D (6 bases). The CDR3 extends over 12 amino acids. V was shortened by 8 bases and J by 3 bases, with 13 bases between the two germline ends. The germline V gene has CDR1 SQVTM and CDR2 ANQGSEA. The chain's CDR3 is CSFGGGDTEAFF. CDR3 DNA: TGCAGCTTCGGGGGGGGCGACACTGAAGCTTTCTTT.